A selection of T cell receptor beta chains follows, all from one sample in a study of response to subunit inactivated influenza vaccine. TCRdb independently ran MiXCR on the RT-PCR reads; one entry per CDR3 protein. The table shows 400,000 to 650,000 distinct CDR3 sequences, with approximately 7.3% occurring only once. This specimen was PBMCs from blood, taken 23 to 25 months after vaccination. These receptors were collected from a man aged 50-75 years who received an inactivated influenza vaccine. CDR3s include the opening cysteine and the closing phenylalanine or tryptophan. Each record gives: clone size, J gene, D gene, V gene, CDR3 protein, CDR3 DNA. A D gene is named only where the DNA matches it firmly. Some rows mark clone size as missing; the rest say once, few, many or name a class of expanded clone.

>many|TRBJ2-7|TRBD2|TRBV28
CASKPWGGYYEQYF
TGTGCCAGCAAACCTTGGGGGGGGTACTACGAGCAGTACTTC
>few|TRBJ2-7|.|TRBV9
CASSAYSISYEQYF
TGTGCCAGCAGCGCCTACAGTATCTCCTACGAGCAGTACTTC
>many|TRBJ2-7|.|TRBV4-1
CASSRSSSGSYEQYF
TGCGCCAGCAGCCGATCCTCCTCGGGCTCCTACGAGCAGTACTTC
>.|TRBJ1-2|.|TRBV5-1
CASSLQSGGRGGYTF
TGCGCCAGCAGCTTGCAATCGGGGGGGCGAGGAGGCTACACCTTC
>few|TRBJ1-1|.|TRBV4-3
CASAQAGGNTEAFF
TGCGCCAGCGCCCAGGCGGGAGGGAACACTGAAGCTTTCTTT
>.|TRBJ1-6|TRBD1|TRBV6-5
CASSYGYQGGSPLHF
TGTGCCAGCAGTTACGGATACCAGGGGGGTTCACCCCTCCACTTT
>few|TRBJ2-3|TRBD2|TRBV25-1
CASRRLARPINRTDTQYF
TGTGCCAGCAGAAGACTAGCGCGCCCAATTAATCGCACAGATACGCAGTATTTT
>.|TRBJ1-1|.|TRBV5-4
CASSLDVGGDTEAFF
TGTGCCAGCAGCTTGGATGTGGGCGGGGACACTGAAGCTTTCTTT
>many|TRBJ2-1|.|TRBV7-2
CASSLASLASSEQFF
TGTGCCAGCAGCTTAGCGTCCCTAGCGAGTAGTGAGCAGTTCTTC
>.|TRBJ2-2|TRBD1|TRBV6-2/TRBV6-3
CASSYRTGQASTGELFF
TGTGCCAGCAGTTACCGAACCGGACAGGCTTCCACCGGGGAGCTGTTTTTT
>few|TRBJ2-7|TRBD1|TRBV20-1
CSAWDPTGTGGEQYF
TGCAGTGCTTGGGATCCTACCGGGACAGGGGGCGAGCAGTACTTC
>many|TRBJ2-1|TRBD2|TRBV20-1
CSARASGRAGEQFF
TGCAGTGCTAGAGCTAGCGGGAGGGCGGGTGAGCAGTTCTTC
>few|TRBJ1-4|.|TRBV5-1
CASSPAGANEKLFF
TGCGCCAGCAGCCCGGCGGGCGCTAATGAAAAACTGTTTTTT
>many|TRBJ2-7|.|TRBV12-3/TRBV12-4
CASSLTYEQYF
TGTGCCAGCAGCTTGACCTACGAGCAGTACTTC
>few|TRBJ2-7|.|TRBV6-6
CASSHPDRGEQYF
TGTGCCAGCAGTCACCCCGACCGAGGCGAGCAGTACTTC
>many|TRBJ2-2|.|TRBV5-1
CASSLAGRNTGELFF
TGCGCCAGCAGCTTGGCGGGCCGGAACACCGGGGAGCTGTTTTTT
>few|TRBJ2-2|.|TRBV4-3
CASSRTASITGELFF
TGCGCCAGCAGCCGGACTGCATCAATCACCGGGGAGCTGTTTTTT
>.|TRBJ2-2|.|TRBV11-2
CASSWGSSSGELFF
TGTGCCAGCAGCTGGGGGAGTTCGTCCGGGGAGCTGTTTTTT
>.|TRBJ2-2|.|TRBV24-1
CATSDPQLGGTGELFF
TGTGCCACCAGTGATCCGCAGCTCGGGGGTACCGGGGAGCTGTTTTTT
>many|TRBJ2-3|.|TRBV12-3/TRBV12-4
CASSLGSTDTQYF
TGCGCCAGCAGCTTGGGGAGCACAGATACGCAGTATTTT
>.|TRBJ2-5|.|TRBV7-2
CASSSDPRQERGF
TGTGCCAGCAGCTCAGACCCCCGACAGGAACGAGGCTTC
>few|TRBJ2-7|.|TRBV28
CASSPLLRRGDSYEQYF
TGTGCCAGCAGCCCATTACTTCGTAGAGGGGACTCCTACGAGCAGTACTTC
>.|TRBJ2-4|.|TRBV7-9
CASARENIQYF
TGTGCCAGCGCCAGGGAAAACATTCAGTACTTC
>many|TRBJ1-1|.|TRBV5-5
CASSRDGGNTEAFF
TGTGCCAGCAGCCGGGACGGGGGGAACACTGAAGCTTTCTTT
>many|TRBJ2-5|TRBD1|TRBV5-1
CASSPDRVETQYF
TGCGCCAGCAGCCCTGACAGGGTGGAGACCCAGTACTTC
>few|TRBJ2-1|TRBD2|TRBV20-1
CSAREPSGRAYNEQFF
TGCAGTGCTAGAGAACCAAGCGGGAGAGCCTACAATGAGCAGTTCTTC
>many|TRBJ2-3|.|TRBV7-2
CASTSARTDTQYF
TGTGCCAGCACCTCGGCGCGCACAGATACGCAGTATTTT
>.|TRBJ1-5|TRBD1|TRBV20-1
CSARYRGGYSNQPQHF
TGCAGTGCTAGATACAGGGGTGGGTATAGCAATCAGCCCCAGCATTTT
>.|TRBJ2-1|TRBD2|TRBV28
CASSRSGRYNEQFF
TGTGCCAGCAGTCGTAGCGGGAGGTACAATGAGCAGTTCTTC
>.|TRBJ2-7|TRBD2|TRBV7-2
CASSSWDSGIYEQYF
TGTGCCAGCAGCTCCTGGGATAGCGGGATCTACGAGCAGTACTTC
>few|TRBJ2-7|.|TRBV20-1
CSALSTSGDYEQYF
TGCAGTGCTTTATCGACTAGTGGGGACTACGAGCAGTACTTC
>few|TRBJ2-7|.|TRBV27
CASSPGQFRAVYEQYF
TGTGCCAGCAGTCCTGGACAGTTCAGGGCCGTCTACGAGCAGTACTTC
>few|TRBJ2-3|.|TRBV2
CASSVVGSTDTQYF
TGTGCCAGCAGTGTCGTCGGGAGCACAGATACGCAGTATTTT
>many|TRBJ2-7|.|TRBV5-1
CASSRVDQEQYF
TGCGCCAGCAGCCGGGTTGACCAGGAGCAGTACTTC
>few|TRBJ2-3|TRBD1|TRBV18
CASSPGQGARRAYF
TGTGCCAGCTCACCCGGGCAGGGGGCGAGAAGAGCGTATTTT
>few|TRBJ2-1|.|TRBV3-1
CASRPGGVYNEQFF
TGTGCCAGCAGACCCGGTGGAGTCTACAATGAGCAGTTCTTC
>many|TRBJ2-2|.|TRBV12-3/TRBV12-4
CASSFLASRNTGELFF
TGTGCCAGCAGTTTTTTAGCTTCTAGGAACACCGGGGAGCTGTTTTTT
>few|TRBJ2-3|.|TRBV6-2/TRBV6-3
CASSYSGSTQYF
TGTGCCAGCAGTTACTCCGGTAGTACGCAGTATTTT
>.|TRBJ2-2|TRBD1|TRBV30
CAWAKGQGASRGELFF
TGTGCCTGGGCGAAAGGACAGGGCGCCTCACGCGGGGAGCTGTTTTTT
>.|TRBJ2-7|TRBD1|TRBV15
CATSRGPRDSYEQYF
TGTGCCACCAGCAGGGGCCCCCGGGACAGCTACGAGCAGTACTTC
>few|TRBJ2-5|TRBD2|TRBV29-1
CSVEDMASGGRAQYF
TGCAGCGTTGAAGATATGGCTAGCGGGGGCCGGGCCCAGTACTTC
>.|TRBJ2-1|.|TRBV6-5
CASSYSPGSNEQFF
TGTGCCAGCAGTTACTCTCCAGGGAGCAATGAGCAGTTCTTC
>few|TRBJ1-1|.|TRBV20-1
CSARDPRVNTEAFF
TGCAGTGCTAGAGATCCCAGAGTGAACACTGAAGCTTTCTTT
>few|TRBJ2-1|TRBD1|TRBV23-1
CAREFGTGNEQFF
TGCGCCAGGGAATTCGGGACAGGGAATGAGCAGTTCTTC
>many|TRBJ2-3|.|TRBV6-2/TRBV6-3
CASSKTRQNTDTQYF
TGTGCCAGCAGCAAAACTCGACAGAACACAGATACGCAGTATTTT
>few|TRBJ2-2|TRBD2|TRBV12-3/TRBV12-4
CASSPGLAVNTGELFF
TGTGCCAGCAGTCCCGGACTAGCGGTGAACACCGGGGAGCTGTTTTTT
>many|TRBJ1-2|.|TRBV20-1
CSARPTSSNYGYTF
TGCAGTGCTAGACCTACCAGCTCTAACTATGGCTACACCTTC
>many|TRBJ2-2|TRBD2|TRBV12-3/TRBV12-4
CASRMSGGPLTGELFF
TGTGCCAGCAGAATGTCGGGAGGGCCCCTGACCGGGGAGCTGTTTTTT
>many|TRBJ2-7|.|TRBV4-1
CASSQPGRIYEQYF
TGCGCCAGCAGCCAACCGGGACGGATCTACGAGCAGTACTTC
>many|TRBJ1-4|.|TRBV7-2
CASSLGQGKAKLFF
TGTGCCAGCAGCTTAGGGCAGGGAAAGGCAAAACTGTTTTTT
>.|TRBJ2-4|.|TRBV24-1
CATTKRQAKNIQYF
TGTGCCACCACCAAAAGACAAGCCAAAAACATTCAGTACTTC
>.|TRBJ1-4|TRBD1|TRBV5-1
CASSPRAGQGREKLFF
TGCGCCAGCAGCCCCCGGGCGGGACAGGGGCGTGAAAAACTGTTTTTT
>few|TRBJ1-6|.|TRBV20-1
CSARPLGNLHF
TGCAGTGCCCGGCCACTGGGTAACCTCCACTTT
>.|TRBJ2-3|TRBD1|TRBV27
CASSWGRGQPWTDTQYF
TGTGCCAGCAGTTGGGGCAGGGGGCAGCCCTGGACAGATACGCAGTATTTT
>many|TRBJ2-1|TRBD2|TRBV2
CASSDSGRAGKNEQFF
TGTGCCAGCAGTGATTCCGGGAGGGCCGGGAAAAATGAGCAGTTCTTC
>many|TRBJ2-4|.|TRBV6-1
CASRGGRGKNIQYF
TGTGCCAGCAGAGGGGGACGGGGCAAAAACATTCAGTACTTC
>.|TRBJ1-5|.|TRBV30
CAWSHSPNQPQHF
TGTGCCTGGAGTCACAGCCCTAATCAGCCCCAGCATTTT
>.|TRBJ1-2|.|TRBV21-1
CASSKKGVSSGYTF
TGTGCCAGCAGCAAAAAAGGGGTATCTAGTGGCTACACCTTC
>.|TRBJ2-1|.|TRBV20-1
CCARAGLVGTTRDEQFF
TGCTGTGCTAGGGCCGGATTGGTTGGTACAACAAGAGATGAGCAGTTCTTC
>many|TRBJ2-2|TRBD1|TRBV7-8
CASRSDRATGELFF
TGTGCCAGCAGATCTGACAGGGCCACGGGGGAGCTGTTTTTT